The 3 T cell receptor beta chains below were found in one sample sequenced in a study of cytomegalovirus exposure and HLA in healthy donors. Primers included in the PCR were 60 Vbeta and 13 Jbeta primers. The method was immunoSEQ multiplex PCR; TCRdb's version includes in-frame clones alone and lacks a portion of them. The data contain 60,000 to 85,000 clones, approximately 78% of them singletons. Sequencing was performed on PBMCs. These receptors all come from a middle-aged man in good health and CMV-seronegative.

The CDR3: CASSDRGYNEQFF. CDR3 DNA sequence: TGCGCCAGCAGTGACAGGGGATACAATGAGCAGTTCTTC. V and J are TRBV10-1 and TRBJ2-1; possibly TRBD1 for D (6 bases). V was cut by 3 bases and J by 4 bases, with 7 bases left in between. This CDR3 has 13 residues. The V gene's germline CDR1 is WNHNN and CDR2 SYGVQD (reference sequence).

J is TRBJ1-5 and V is TRBV19; unclear D gene. Germline V gene sequence: CDR1 LNHDA, CDR2 SQIVND (reference sequence). V was cut by 2 bases and J by 4 bases, with 9 bases left in between. The CDR3 consists of 14 residues. CDR3 sequence: CASSIPQRNQPQHF. In nucleotides, the CDR3 is TGTGCCAGTAGTATACCCCAGCGGAATCAGCCCCAGCATTTT.

V is TRBV27 and J is TRBJ2-1; D is perhaps TRBD1 (6 bases). The CDR3 spans 16 residues. The germline V and J ends were trimmed by 2 bases and 0 bases, with 11 bases remaining between them. Germline V gene sequence: CDR1 MNHEY, CDR2 SMNVEV (reference sequence). For the CDR3, the DNA is TGTGCCAGCAGTTTAAGGGGGTTGAGCTCCTACAATGAGCAGTTCTTC. This codes for CASSLRGLSSYNEQFF.